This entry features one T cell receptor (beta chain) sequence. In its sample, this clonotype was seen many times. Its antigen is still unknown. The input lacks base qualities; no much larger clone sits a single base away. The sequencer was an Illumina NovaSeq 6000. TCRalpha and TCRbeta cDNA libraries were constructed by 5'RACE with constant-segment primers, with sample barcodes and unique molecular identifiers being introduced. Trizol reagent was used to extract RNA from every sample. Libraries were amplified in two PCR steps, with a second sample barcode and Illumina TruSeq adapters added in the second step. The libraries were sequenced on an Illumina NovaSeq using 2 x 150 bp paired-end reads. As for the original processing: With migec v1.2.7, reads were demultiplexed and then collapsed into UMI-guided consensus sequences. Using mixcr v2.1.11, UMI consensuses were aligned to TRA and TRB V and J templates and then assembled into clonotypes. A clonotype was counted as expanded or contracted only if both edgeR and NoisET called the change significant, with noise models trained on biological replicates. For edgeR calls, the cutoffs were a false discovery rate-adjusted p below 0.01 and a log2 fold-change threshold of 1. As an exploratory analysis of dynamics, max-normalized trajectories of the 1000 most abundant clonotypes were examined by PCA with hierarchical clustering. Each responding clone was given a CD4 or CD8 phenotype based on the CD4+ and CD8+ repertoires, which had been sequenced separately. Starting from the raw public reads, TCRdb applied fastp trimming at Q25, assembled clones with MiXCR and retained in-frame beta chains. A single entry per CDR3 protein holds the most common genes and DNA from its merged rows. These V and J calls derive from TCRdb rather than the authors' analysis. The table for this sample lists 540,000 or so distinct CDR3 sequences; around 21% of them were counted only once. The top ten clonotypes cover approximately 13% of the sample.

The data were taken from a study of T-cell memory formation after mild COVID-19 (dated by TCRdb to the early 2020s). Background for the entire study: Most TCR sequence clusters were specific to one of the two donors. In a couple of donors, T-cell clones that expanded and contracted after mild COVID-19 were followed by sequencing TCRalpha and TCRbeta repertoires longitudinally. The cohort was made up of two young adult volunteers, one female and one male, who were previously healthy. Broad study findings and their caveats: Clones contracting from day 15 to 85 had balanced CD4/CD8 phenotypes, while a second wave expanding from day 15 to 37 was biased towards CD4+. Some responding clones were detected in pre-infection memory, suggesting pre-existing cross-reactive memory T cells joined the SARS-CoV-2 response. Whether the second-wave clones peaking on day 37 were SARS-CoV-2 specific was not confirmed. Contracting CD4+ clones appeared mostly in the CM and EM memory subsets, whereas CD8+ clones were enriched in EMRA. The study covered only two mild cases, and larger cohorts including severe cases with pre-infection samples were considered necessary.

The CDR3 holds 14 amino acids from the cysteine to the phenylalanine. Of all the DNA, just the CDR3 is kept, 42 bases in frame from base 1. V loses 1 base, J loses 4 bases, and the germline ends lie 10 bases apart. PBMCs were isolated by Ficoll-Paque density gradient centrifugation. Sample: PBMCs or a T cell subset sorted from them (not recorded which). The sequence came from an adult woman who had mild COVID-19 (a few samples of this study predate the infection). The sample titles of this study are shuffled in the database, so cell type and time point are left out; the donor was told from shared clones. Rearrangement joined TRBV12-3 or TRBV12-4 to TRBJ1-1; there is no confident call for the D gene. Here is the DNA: TGTGCCAGCAGTTTAGGTGGTTTGGGCACTGAAGCTTTCTTT. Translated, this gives CASSLGGLGTEAFF.